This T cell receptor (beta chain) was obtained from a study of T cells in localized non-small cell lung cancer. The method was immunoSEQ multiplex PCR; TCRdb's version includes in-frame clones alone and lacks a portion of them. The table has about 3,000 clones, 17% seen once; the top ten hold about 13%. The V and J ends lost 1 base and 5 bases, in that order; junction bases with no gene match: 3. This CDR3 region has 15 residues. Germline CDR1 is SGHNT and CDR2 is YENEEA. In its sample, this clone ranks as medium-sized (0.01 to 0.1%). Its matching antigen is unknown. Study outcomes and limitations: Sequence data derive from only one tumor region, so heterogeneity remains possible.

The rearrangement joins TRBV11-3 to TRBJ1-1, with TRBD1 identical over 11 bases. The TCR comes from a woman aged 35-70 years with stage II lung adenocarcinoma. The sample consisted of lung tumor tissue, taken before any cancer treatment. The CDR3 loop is CASSLVGTGGTEAFF. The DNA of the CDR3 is TGTGCCAGCAGCTTAGTAGGGACAGGGGGAACTGAAGCTTTCTTT.